This TCR beta chain was identified in a study of PD-1 blockade in classical Hodgkin lymphoma. About the study: Nivolumab was administered to patients intravenously at 3 mg/kg every 2 weeks. Notes on the study in general: Repertoire differences lack defined causes, possibly disease activity or prior therapy. Newly diagnosed patients were said to have less baseline TCR diversity than healthy donors did.

Looked up from germline, CDR1 is MGHRA and CDR2 is YSYEKL. Trimming removed 0 bases from V and 2 bases from J, with 9 bases in between. This CDR3 is built from 15 residues. This clone has just a few counts. Its antigen is not identified. Relapses following autologous stem cell transplantation were seen in all patients, with brentuximab vedotin exposure varying. Here immunoSEQ multiplex PCR was the method, and the copy in TCRdb shows in-frame clones only, minus some. The table has some 41,000 clones, 60% to 85% seen once. V and J are TRBV4-1 and TRBJ2-3; D uncertain. The sample was peripheral blood mononuclear cells (PBMCs), taken at baseline. This TCR derives from a human donor with classical Hodgkin lymphoma. The CDR3: CASSQELHYTDTQYF. The CDR3 region has the DNA TGCGCCAGCAGCCAAGAGCTCCATTACACAGATACGCAGTATTTT.